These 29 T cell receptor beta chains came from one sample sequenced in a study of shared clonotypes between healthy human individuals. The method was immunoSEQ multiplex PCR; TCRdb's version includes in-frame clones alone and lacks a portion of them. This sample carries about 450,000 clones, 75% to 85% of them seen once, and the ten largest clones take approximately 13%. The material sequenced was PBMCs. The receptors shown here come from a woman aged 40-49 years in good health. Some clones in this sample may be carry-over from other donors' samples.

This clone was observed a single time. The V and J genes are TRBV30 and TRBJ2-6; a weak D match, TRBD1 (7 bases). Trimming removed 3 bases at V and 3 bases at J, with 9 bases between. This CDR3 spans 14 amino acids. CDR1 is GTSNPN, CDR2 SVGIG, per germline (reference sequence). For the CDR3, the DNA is TGTGCCTGGAGCAGGGGGGATGGGGCCAACGTCCTGACTTTC. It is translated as CAWSRGDGANVLTF.

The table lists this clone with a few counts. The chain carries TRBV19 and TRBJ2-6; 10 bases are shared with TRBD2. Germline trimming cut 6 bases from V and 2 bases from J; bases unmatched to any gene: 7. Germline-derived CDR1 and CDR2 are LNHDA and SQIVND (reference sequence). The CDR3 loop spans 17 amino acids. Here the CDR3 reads CASSTSGEGTGANVLTF. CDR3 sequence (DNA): TGTGCCAGTAGCACTAGCGGGGAAGGTACTGGGGCCAACGTCCTGACTTTC.

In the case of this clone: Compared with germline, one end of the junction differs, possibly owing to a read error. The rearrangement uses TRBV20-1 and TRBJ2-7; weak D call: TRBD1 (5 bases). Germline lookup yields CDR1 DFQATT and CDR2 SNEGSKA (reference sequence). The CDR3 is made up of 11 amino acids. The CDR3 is CSARDAQVAVF. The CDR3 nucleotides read TGCAGTGCTAGAGACGCACAGGTCGCAGTCTTC.

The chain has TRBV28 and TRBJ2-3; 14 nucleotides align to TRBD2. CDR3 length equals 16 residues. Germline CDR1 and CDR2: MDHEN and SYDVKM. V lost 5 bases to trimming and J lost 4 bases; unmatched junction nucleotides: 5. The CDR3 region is CASSPRLAGGPDTQYF. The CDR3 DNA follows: TGTGCCAGCAGTCCTCGACTAGCGGGAGGGCCAGATACGCAGTATTTT.

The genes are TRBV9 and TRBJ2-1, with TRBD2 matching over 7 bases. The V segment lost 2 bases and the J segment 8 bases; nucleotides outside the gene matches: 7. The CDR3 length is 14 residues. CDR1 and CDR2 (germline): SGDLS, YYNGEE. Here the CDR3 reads CASSVGLGPYEQFF. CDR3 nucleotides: TGTGCCAGCAGCGTCGGACTAGGGCCGTATGAGCAGTTCTTC.

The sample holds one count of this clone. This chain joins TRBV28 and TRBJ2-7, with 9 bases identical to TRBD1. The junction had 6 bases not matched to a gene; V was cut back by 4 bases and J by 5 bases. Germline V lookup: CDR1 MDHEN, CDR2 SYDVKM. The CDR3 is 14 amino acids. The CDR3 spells CASSSGQGRHEQYF. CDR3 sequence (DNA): TGTGCCAGCAGTTCCGGACAGGGGAGGCACGAGCAGTACTTC. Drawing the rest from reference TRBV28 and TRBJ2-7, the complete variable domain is DVKVTQSSRYLVKRTGEKVFLECVQDMDHENMFWYRQDPGLGLRLIYFSYDVKMKEKGDIPEGYSVSREKKERFSLILESASTNQTSMYLCASSSGQGRHEQYFGPGTRLTVT.

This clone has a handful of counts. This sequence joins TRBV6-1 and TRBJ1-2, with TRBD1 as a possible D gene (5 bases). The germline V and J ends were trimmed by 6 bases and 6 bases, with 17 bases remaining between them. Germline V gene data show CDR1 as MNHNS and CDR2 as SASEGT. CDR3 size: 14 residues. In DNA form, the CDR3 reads TGTGCCAGCAGCGGCCCCGGGACGGTTGATGGCTACACCTTC. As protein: CASSGPGTVDGYTF.

This chain's CDR3 is CASSERTQGQYF. The DNA for the CDR3 is TGTGCCAGCAGTGAACGGACCCAGGGGCAGTACTTC. The chain employs TRBV2 and TRBJ2-7, with D possibly matching TRBD1 (5 bases). The CDR3 consists of 12 residues. Germline CDR1 and CDR2: SNHLY and FYNNEI. Trimming removed 2 bases at V and 9 bases at J, with 11 bases between.

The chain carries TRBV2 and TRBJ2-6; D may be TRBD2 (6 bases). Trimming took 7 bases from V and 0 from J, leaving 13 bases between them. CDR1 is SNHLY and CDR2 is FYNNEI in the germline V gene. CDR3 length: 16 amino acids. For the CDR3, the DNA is TGTGCCAGCACCCCCCTCGGGGGCTCTGGGGCCAACGTCCTGACTTTC. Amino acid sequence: CASTPLGGSGANVLTF.

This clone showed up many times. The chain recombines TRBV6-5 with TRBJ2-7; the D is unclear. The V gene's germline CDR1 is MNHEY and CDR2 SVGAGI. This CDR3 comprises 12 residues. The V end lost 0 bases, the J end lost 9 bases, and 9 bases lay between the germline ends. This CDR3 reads CASSYSTGPQYF. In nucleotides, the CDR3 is TGTGCCAGCAGTTACTCGACGGGTCCGCAGTACTTC.

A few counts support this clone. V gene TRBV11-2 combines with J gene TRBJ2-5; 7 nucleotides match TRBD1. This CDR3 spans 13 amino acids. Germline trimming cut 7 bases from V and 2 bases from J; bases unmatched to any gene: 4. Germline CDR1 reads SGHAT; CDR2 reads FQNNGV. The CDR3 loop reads CASTGTAQETQYF. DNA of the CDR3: TGTGCCAGCACGGGGACAGCTCAAGAGACCCAGTACTTC.

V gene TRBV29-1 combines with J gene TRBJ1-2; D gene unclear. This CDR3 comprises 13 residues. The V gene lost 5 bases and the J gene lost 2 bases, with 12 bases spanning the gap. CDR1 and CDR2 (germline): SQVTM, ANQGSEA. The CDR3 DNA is TGCAGCGTTTGGTCAGTGGGGAACTATGGCTACACCTTC. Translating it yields CSVWSVGNYGYTF. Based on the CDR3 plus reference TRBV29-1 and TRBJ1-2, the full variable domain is SAVISQKPSRDICQRGTSLTIQCQVDSQVTMMFWYRQQPGQSLTLIATANQGSEATYESGFVIDKFPISRPNLTFSTLTVSNMSPEDSSIYLCSVWSVGNYGYTFGSGTRLTVV.

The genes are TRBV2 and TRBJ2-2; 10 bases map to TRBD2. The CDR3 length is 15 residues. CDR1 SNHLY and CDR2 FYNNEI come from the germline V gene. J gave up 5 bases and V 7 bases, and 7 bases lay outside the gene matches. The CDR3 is CASTSRTSGTGELFF. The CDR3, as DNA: TGTGCCAGCACGTCGAGGACTAGCGGAACCGGGGAGCTGTTTTTT.

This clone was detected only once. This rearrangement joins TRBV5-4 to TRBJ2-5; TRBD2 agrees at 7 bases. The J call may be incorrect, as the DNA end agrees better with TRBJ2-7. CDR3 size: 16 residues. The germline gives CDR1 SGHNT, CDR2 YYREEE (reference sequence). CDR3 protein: CASSRGWTRGSYEQYF. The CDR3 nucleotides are TGTGCCAGCAGCCGAGGTTGGACTAGGGGCTCCTACGAGCAGTACTTC.

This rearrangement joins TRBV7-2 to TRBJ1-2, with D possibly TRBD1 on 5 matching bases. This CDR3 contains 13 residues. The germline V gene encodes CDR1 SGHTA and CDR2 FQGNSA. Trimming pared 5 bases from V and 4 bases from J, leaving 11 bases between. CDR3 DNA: TGTGCCAGCAGCGACCGGGACGCCTATGGCTACACCTTC. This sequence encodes CASSDRDAYGYTF.

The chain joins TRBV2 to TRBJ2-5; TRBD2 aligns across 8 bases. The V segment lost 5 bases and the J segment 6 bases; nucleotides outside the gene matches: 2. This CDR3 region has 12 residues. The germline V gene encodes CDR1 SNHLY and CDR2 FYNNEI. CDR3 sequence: CASSTSGQTQYF. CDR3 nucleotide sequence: TGTGCCAGCAGTACTAGCGGACAGACCCAGTACTTC.

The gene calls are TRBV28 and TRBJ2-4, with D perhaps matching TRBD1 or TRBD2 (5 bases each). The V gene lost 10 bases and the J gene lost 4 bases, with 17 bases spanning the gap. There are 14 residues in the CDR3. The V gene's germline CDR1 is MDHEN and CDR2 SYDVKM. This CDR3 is CAIPRDGRKNIQYF. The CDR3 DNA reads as TGTGCCATCCCCCGGGACGGAAGAAAAAACATTCAGTACTTC.

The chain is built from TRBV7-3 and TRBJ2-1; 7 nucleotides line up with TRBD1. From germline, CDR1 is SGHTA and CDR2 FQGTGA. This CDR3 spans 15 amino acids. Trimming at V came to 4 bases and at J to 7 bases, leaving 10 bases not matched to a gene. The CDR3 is CASSSGTDTANEQFF. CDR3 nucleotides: TGTGCCAGCAGCTCCGGGACAGACACGGCTAATGAGCAGTTCTTC.

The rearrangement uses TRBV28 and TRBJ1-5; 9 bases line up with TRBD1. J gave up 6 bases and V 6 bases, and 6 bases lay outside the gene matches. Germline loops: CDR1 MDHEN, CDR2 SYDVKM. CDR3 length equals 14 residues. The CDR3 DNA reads TGTGCCAGCAGCATACAGGGGGCTGGTCAGCCCCAGCATTTT. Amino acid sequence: CASSIQGAGQPQHF.

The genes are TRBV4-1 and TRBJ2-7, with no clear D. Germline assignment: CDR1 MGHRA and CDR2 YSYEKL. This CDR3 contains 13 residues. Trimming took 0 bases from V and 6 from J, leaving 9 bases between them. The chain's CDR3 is CASSQDLSGEQYF. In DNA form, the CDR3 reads TGCGCCAGCAGCCAAGATCTCTCAGGCGAGCAGTACTTC.

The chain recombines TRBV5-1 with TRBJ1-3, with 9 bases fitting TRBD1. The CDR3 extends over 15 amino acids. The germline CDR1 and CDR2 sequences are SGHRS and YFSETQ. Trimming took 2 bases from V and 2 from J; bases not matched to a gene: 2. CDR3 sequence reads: CASSFGTGPGNTIYF. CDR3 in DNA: TGCGCCAGCAGCTTCGGGACAGGGCCTGGAAACACCATATATTTT.

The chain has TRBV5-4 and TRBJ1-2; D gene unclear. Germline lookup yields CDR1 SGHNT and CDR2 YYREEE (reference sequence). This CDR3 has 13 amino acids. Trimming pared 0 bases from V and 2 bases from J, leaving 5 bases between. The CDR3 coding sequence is TGTGCCAGCAGCTTGGAGGCGAACTATGGCTACACCTTC. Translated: CASSLEANYGYTF.

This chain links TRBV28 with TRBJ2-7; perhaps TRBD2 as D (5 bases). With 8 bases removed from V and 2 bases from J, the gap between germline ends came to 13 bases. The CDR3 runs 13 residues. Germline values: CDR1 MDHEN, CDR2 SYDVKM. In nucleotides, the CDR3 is TGTGCCAGCTGGAGCGACTATCCCTACGAGCAGTACTTC. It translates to CASWSDYPYEQYF.

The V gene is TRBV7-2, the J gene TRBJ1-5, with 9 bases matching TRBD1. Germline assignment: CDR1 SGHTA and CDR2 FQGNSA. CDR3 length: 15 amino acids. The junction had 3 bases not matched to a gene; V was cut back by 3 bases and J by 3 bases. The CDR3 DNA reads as TGTGCCAGCAGCTTTGACAGGGGGTCCAATCAGCCCCAGCATTTT. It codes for CASSFDRGSNQPQHF.

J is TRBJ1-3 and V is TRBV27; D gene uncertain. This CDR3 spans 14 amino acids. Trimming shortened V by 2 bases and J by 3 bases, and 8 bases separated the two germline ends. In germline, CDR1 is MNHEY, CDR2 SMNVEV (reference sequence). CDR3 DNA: TGTGCCAGCAGTTTAGCCAGGAGTGGAAACACCATATATTTT. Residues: CASSLARSGNTIYF.

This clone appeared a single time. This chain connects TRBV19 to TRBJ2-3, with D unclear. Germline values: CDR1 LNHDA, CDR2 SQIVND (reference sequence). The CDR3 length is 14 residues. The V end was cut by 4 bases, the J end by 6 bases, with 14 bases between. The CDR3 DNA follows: TGTGCCAGTAGTACTGGCCATCAGGCTGATACGCAGTATTTT. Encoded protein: CASSTGHQADTQYF.

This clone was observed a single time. CDR3 coding DNA: TGTGCCAGCAGCTTAGCTCAGGGGTTGGATACGCAGTATTTT. This sequence encodes CASSLAQGLDTQYF. The chain links TRBV7-2 to TRBJ2-3; tentative D call: TRBD1 (6 bases). The CDR3 spans 14 residues. Trimming removed 0 bases at V and 6 bases at J, with 10 bases between. Germline CDR1 is SGHTA and CDR2 is FQGNSA.

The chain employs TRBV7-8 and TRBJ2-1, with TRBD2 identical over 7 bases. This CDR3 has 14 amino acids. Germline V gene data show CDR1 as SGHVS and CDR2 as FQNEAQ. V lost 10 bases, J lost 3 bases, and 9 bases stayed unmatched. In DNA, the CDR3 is TGTGCCACCCAGGGAGGGACTAACTACAATGAGCAGTTCTTC. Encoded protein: CATQGGTNYNEQFF.

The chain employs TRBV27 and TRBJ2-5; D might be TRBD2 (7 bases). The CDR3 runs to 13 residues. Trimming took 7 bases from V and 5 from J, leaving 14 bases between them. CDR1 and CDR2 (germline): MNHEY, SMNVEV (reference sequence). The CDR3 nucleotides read TGTGCCAGCAAGGTATGGGGGGGCGAGACCCAGTACTTC. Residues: CASKVWGGETQYF.